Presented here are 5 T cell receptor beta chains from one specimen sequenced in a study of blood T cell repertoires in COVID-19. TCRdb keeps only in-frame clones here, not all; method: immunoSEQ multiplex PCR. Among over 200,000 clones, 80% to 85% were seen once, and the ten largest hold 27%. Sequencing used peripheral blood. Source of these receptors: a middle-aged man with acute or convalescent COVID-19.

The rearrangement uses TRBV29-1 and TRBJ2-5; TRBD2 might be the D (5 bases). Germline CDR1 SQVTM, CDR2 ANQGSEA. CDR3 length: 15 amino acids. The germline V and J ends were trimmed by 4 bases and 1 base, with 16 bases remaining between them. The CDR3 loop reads CSVAGGRDIQETQYF. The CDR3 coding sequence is TGCAGCGTTGCGGGTGGACGGGATATCCAAGAGACCCAGTACTTC.

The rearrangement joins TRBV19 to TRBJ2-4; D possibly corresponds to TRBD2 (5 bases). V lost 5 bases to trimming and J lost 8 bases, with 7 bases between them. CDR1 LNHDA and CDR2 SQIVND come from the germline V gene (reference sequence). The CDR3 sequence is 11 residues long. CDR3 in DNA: TGTGCCAGTAGTTCAGCGGACATTCAGTACTTC. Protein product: CASSSADIQYF.

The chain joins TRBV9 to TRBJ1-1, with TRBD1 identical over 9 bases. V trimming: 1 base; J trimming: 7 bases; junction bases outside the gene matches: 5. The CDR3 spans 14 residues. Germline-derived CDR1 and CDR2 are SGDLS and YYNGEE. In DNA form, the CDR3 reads TGTGCCAGCAGCGTACGACAGGGGGAAGGTGAAGCTTTCTTT. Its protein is CASSVRQGEGEAFF.

The CDR3 sequence: CASSPDGTGGAFF. The CDR3 DNA reads as TGTGCCAGCTCACCAGATGGGACGGGGGGAGCTTTCTTT. The J gene is TRBJ1-1, the V gene TRBV18; maybe TRBD1 (5 bases). The CDR3 spans 13 residues. V gave up 2 bases and J gave up 10 bases, with 14 bases separating them. The germline CDR1 and CDR2 sequences are KGHSH and LQKENI.

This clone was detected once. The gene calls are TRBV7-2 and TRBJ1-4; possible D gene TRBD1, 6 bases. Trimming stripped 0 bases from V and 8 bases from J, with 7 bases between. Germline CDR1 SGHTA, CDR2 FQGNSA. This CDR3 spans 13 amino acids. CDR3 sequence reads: CASSLATGEKLFF. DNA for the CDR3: TGTGCCAGCAGCTTAGCGACAGGCGAAAAACTGTTTTTT.